This T cell receptor beta chain derives from a study of blood T cell repertoires in COVID-19. Study-wide context: T cells, B-cell-depleted T cells, or PBMCs provided the cDNA or gDNA that served as material.

The data were produced by immunoSEQ multiplex PCR, yet TCRdb's version contains in-frame clones alone and is incomplete. Among about 250,000 clones listed, around nine tenths were seen once. CDR3 size: 14 residues. The sample consisted of peripheral blood. This TCR came from a woman aged 60-70 years who had recovered from COVID-19. J is TRBJ1-5 and V is TRBV21-1. TRBV21-1 is a recognized pseudogene. Here the CDR3 reads CASPPGYSNQPQHF. In DNA form, the CDR3 reads TGTGCCAGCCCCCCCGGGTATAGCAATCAGCCCCAGCATTTT.